This T cell receptor (beta chain) was sequenced during a study of shared clonotypes between healthy human individuals. The CDR3 is 15 residues long. Trimming left V 5 bases short and J 8 bases short, with 18 bases between. Germline V gives CDR1 MDHEN, CDR2 SYDVKM. The material for each subset, its genomic DNA, was split evenly across several immunoSEQ plates. Profiling relied on immunoSEQ multiplex PCR, and the TCRdb table lists in-frame clones only, not all of them. This sample has some 1.5 million clones, with approximately 98% found just once. Donors comprised only Caucasian adults living in Nashville, Tennessee.

Sequenced input: naive CD4+ T cells sorted from blood. Subset here: CD45RA+ positively selected. The sequence came from a man aged 25 to 40 in good health. The rearrangement joins TRBV28 to TRBJ1-4, with D hard to call. The CDR3 region has the DNA TGTGCCAGCAGTCCATCGGGCAGACCGGGGGAAAAACTGTTTTTT. Its protein product is CASSPSGRPGEKLFF.